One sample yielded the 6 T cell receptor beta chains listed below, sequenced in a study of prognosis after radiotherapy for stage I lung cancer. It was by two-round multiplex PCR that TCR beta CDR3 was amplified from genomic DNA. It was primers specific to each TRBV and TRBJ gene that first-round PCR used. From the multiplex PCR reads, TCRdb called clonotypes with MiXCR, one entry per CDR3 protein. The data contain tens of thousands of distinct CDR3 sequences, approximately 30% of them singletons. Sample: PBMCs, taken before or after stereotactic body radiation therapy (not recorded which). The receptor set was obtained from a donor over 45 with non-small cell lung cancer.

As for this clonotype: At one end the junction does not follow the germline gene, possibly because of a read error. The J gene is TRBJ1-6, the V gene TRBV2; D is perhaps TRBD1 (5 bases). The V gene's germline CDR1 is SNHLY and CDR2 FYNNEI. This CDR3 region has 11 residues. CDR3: CASSGPPGRGF. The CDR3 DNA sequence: TGTGCCAGCAGTGGCCCCCCAGGGAGAGGATTT.

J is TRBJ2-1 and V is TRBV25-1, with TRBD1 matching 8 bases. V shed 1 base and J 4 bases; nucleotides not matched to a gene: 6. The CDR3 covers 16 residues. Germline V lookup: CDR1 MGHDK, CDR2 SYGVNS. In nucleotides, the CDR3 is TGTGCCAGCAGTGAATCGAAGACAGGGGATTACAATGAGCAGTTCTTC. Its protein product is CASSESKTGDYNEQFF.

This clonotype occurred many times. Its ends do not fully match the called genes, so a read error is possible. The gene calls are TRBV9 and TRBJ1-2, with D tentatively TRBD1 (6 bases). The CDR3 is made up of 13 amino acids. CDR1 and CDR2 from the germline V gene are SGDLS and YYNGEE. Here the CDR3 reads CASSPPGGLFSGF. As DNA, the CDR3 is TGTGCCAGCAGCCCCCCCGGGGGCCTGTTTTCGGGCTTC.

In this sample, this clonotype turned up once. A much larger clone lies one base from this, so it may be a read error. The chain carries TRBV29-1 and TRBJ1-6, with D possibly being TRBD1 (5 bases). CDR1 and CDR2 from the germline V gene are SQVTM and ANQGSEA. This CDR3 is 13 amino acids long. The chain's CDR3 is CSVRRDSGSPLNF. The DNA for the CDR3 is TGCAGCGTTCGCAGGGATTCGGGATCACCCCTCAACTTT. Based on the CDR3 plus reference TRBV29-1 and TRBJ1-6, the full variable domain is SAVISQKPSRDICQRGTSLTIQCQVDSQVTMMFWYRQQPGQSLTLIATANQGSEATYESGFVIDKFPISRPNLTFSTLTVSNMSPEDSSIYLCSVRRDSGSPLNFGNGTRLTVT.

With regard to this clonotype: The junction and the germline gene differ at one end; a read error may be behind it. The CDR3 region has the DNA TGTGCCAACAGTGTCGCCGGGGCACCCCTCCACTTT. This codes for CANSVAGAPLHF. V usage is TRBV6-4 and J usage is TRBJ1-6; no reliable D call. The germline V gene encodes CDR1 MRHNA and CDR2 SNTAGT. CDR3 size: 12 residues.

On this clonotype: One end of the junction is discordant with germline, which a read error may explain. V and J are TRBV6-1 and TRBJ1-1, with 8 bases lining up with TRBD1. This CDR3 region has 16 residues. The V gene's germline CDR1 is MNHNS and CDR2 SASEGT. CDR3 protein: CARSDKTGVGSTEDFF. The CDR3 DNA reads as TGTGCCAGAAGCGACAAGACAGGGGTCGGAAGCACTGAAGATTTCTTT.